This TCR beta chain was identified during a study of cytomegalovirus exposure and HLA in healthy donors. General study points: It was reported that TCR beta sequences correctly inferred the HLA-A and HLA-B alleles for most subjects.

Researchers ran the PCR with 60 Vbeta and 13 Jbeta primers. This table comes from immunoSEQ multiplex PCR, and its TCRdb copy is limited to in-frame clones, with some not included. Of approximately 75,000 clones listed, roughly 88% are singletons. A note on this clone: Its antigen is undetermined.

The CDR3 has 13 residues. Trimming pared 4 bases from V and 4 bases from J, leaving 8 bases between. Germline CDR1 is SGHVS and CDR2 is FQNEAQ. This sequence originates from a man in his 70s in good health and CMV-seropositive. The chain employs TRBV7-8 and TRBJ1-3; D unresolved. Specimen: PBMCs. CDR3: CASSSLQGNTIYF. In DNA form, the CDR3 reads TGTGCCAGCAGCTCGTTACAGGGAAACACCATATATTTT.